Listed below are T cell receptor beta chains from one sample, sequenced in a study of post-analysis software for immune sequencing data. TCRdb passed the PCR reads through MiXCR, listing each CDR3 protein once. Here the sample spans 650,000 to 850,000 distinct CDR3 sequences, 40% to 55% being singletons. The sample consisted of blood. These receptors were obtained from a girl aged 5 to 17 with multiple sclerosis. Both conserved end residues are part of each CDR3. The D gene is left open where the match is weak. Rows give clone size only sometimes, using once, few, many, or a class for an expanded clone.

D: .
J: TRBJ2-1
V: TRBV15
size: few
DNA: TGTGCCACCAGCAGAGATATCGGGGTGCAGGGGCAGTTCTTC
CDR3: CATSRDIGVQGQFF

D: .
J: TRBJ1-5
V: TRBV12-3/TRBV12-4
size: .
DNA: TGTGCCAGCAGTTTAAGCCGGGGGCAGGGAGATCAGCCCCAGCATTTT
CDR3: CASSLSRGQGDQPQHF

D: TRBD2
J: TRBJ2-7
V: TRBV6-6
size: .
DNA: TGTGCCAGCAGTTACCTCAGGGTCCCGGGGGGTGACTACGAGCAGTACTTC
CDR3: CASSYLRVPGGDYEQYF

D: TRBD1
J: TRBJ2-6
V: TRBV6-1
size: few
DNA: TGTGCCAGCAGCCTCACCGGGACAGGGGGCTCCTCTGGGGCCAACGTCCTGACTTTC
CDR3: CASSLTGTGGSSGANVLTF

D: .
J: TRBJ2-1
V: TRBV6-5
size: .
DNA: TGTGCCAGCAGTTACTCGAGTGCGTATGAGCAGTTCTTC
CDR3: CASSYSSAYEQFF

D: TRBD2
J: TRBJ2-3
V: TRBV29-1
size: .
DNA: TGCAGCGTTGAAGGGGGCCAGGCGGGAGTGGAAGATACGCAGTATTTT
CDR3: CSVEGGQAGVEDTQYF

D: .
J: TRBJ2-1
V: TRBV15
size: .
DNA: TGTGCCACCAGCAGAGATAGCGGCTCCTACAATGAGCAGTTCTTC
CDR3: CATSRDSGSYNEQFF

D: .
J: TRBJ2-1
V: TRBV5-1
size: .
DNA: TGCGCCAGCAGCTGGGAAGGACGGCGCTCCTACAATGAGCAGTTCTTC
CDR3: CASSWEGRRSYNEQFF

D: TRBD2
J: TRBJ2-3
V: TRBV7-9
size: .
DNA: TGTGCCAGCAGCCTTACTAGCGGGAGTCTAGCAGATACGCAGTATTTT
CDR3: CASSLTSGSLADTQYF

D: .
J: TRBJ2-7
V: TRBV4-3
size: .
DNA: TGCGCCAGCAGCCCAAGCTTACGCGGGGAAAAGCAGTACTTC
CDR3: CASSPSLRGEKQYF